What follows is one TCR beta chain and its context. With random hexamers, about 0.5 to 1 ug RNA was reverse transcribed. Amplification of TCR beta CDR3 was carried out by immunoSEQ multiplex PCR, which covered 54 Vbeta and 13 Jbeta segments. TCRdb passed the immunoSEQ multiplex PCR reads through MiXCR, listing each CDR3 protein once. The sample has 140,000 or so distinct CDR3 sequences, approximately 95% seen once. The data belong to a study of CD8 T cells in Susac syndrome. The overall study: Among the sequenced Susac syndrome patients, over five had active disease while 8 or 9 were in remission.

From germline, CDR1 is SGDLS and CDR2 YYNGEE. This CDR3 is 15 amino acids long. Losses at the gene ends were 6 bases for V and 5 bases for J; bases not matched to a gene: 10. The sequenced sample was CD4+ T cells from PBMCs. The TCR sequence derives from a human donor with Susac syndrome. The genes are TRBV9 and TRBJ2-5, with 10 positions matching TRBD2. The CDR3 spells CASNVAGGQWETQYF. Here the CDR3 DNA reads TGTGCCAGCAATGTAGCGGGGGGACAGTGGGAGACCCAGTACTTC.